These T cell receptor beta chains were read from a single sample in a study of vaccination effects on CD4 cells after COVID-19. This table comes from immunoSEQ multiplex PCR, and its TCRdb copy is limited to in-frame clones, with some not included. The data hold under 80,000 clones, with roughly 72% observed a single time. No antigen has been assigned to these receptors. This specimen was CD4+ T cells from PBMCs cultured with HCoV-229E spike peptides, taken after COVID-19 vaccination. These receptors originate from a human donor who received a COVID-19 vaccine. Each CDR3 is given with its conserved first and last residue. Fields, in order: J gene, D gene, V gene, clone size, CDR3 DNA, CDR3 protein. D genes are given only for firm matches. Part of the rows lack a size; the others show once, few, many or a class for expanded clones.

j_call: TRBJ2-1
d_call: TRBD1
v_call: TRBV11-2
clone_size: -
cdr3_nt: TGTGCCAGCAGCTTAGCCCCTCCAGGGGGCCAATACAATGAGCAGTTCTTC
cdr3_aa: CASSLAPPGGQYNEQFF

j_call: TRBJ2-5
d_call: -
v_call: TRBV12-3/TRBV12-4
clone_size: -
cdr3_nt: TGTGCCAGCAGTCAGAGGGAGACCCAGTACTTC
cdr3_aa: CASSQRETQYF

j_call: TRBJ1-4
d_call: TRBD1
v_call: TRBV30
clone_size: -
cdr3_nt: TGTGCCTGGAGTGTTGGACAGGGACATGAAAAACTGTTTTTT
cdr3_aa: CAWSVGQGHEKLFF

j_call: TRBJ1-5
d_call: TRBD1
v_call: TRBV7-2
clone_size: -
cdr3_nt: TGTGCCACCAGCCGGGACAGGGGGACTCAGCCCCAGCATTTT
cdr3_aa: CATSRDRGTQPQHF

j_call: TRBJ1-5
d_call: TRBD1
v_call: TRBV4-1
clone_size: few
cdr3_nt: TGCGCCAGCAGCCGATACAGGGGAGAGCAGCCCCAGCATTTT
cdr3_aa: CASSRYRGEQPQHF

j_call: TRBJ2-5
d_call: TRBD1
v_call: TRBV6-5
clone_size: -
cdr3_nt: TGTGCCAGCAGCCGACAGGGGTGGGAGACCCAGTACTTC
cdr3_aa: CASSRQGWETQYF

j_call: TRBJ1-2
d_call: -
v_call: TRBV4-1
clone_size: few
cdr3_nt: TGCGCCAGCAGCTATCTCCAGGGCTATGGCTACACCTTC
cdr3_aa: CASSYLQGYGYTF

j_call: TRBJ2-5
d_call: -
v_call: TRBV7-8
clone_size: -
cdr3_nt: TGTGCCAGCAGCTTAGACCCGAAAGGGACCCAGTACTTC
cdr3_aa: CASSLDPKGTQYF

j_call: TRBJ1-1
d_call: -
v_call: TRBV15
clone_size: medium-sized
cdr3_nt: TGTGCCACCAGCAGAGGACAGTCGAACACTGAAGCTTTCTTT
cdr3_aa: CATSRGQSNTEAFF

j_call: TRBJ1-5
d_call: -
v_call: TRBV27
clone_size: -
cdr3_nt: TGTGCCAGCAGTTTAGAACTGGCCCCCGGAGAGCAGCCCCAGCATTTT
cdr3_aa: CASSLELAPGEQPQHF

j_call: TRBJ1-5
d_call: -
v_call: TRBV19
clone_size: -
cdr3_nt: TGTGCCAGTATGCGGACATTAAGCAATCAGCCCCAGCATTTT
cdr3_aa: CASMRTLSNQPQHF

j_call: TRBJ2-1
d_call: TRBD2
v_call: TRBV24-1
clone_size: -
cdr3_nt: TGTGCCACCAGTTCCGGGACTAGCCCCTACTCCTACAATGAGCAGTTCTTC
cdr3_aa: CATSSGTSPYSYNEQFF

j_call: TRBJ2-1
d_call: TRBD2
v_call: TRBV6-5
clone_size: -
cdr3_nt: TGTGCCAGCAGAGCTAGCGGGGGGTTCGATGAGCAGTTCTTC
cdr3_aa: CASRASGGFDEQFF

j_call: TRBJ2-1
d_call: -
v_call: TRBV9
clone_size: medium-sized
cdr3_nt: TGTGCCAGCAGCAAATCCGGGACTCACACCGACAATGAGCAGTTCTTC
cdr3_aa: CASSKSGTHTDNEQFF

j_call: TRBJ2-1
d_call: TRBD2
v_call: TRBV3-1/TRBV3-2
clone_size: -
cdr3_nt: TGTGCCAGCAGCCAAGAGGGACTAGCGGGGGCCGGGACGAATGAGCAGTTCTTC
cdr3_aa: CASSQEGLAGAGTNEQFF

j_call: TRBJ2-5
d_call: -
v_call: TRBV5-1
clone_size: -
cdr3_nt: TGCGCCAGCAGCTTAGGGGGTTCGGAGACCCAGTACTTC
cdr3_aa: CASSLGGSETQYF

j_call: TRBJ1-6
d_call: TRBD1
v_call: TRBV7-2
clone_size: -
cdr3_nt: TGTGCCAGCAGCTTGTCCACAGGGGGGAGGAATTCACCCCTCCACTTT
cdr3_aa: CASSLSTGGRNSPLHF

j_call: TRBJ1-5
d_call: -
v_call: TRBV7-8
clone_size: -
cdr3_nt: TGTGCCAGCAGCTTAACCTGGGGTGTTAGCAATCAGCCCCAGCATTTT
cdr3_aa: CASSLTWGVSNQPQHF

j_call: TRBJ2-1
d_call: -
v_call: TRBV4-2
clone_size: -
cdr3_nt: TGTGCCAGCAGCCAAGTTAAGAGGGGGGCTTCTTTTGAGCAGTTCTTC
cdr3_aa: CASSQVKRGASFEQFF

j_call: TRBJ2-1
d_call: -
v_call: TRBV28
clone_size: -
cdr3_nt: TGTGCCAGCATCACAGCGATCAGCTCCTACAATGAGCAGTTCTTC
cdr3_aa: CASITAISSYNEQFF

j_call: TRBJ1-1
d_call: -
v_call: TRBV5-1
clone_size: -
cdr3_nt: TGCGCCAGCAGCTTTGGGTGGAACACTGAAGCTTTCTTT
cdr3_aa: CASSFGWNTEAFF

j_call: TRBJ1-1
d_call: -
v_call: TRBV3-1/TRBV3-2
clone_size: -
cdr3_nt: TGTGCCAGCAGCCAAGGCAGGTCTGAAGCTTTCTTT
cdr3_aa: CASSQGRSEAFF

j_call: TRBJ1-1
d_call: -
v_call: TRBV21-1
clone_size: few
cdr3_nt: TGTGCCAGCAGCAAGGTAAAAATCGGACGGAACACTGAAGCTTTCTTT
cdr3_aa: CASSKVKIGRNTEAFF

j_call: TRBJ1-1
d_call: -
v_call: TRBV18
clone_size: -
cdr3_nt: TGTGCCAGCTCAAGCGGGCAGAACACTGAAGCTTTCTTT
cdr3_aa: CASSSGQNTEAFF

j_call: TRBJ2-4
d_call: -
v_call: TRBV12-3/TRBV12-4
clone_size: -
cdr3_nt: TGTGCCAGCAGTTTAGGGGGTAAATCGTACTTC
cdr3_aa: CASSLGGKSYF

j_call: TRBJ1-6
d_call: TRBD1
v_call: TRBV9
clone_size: -
cdr3_nt: TGTGCCAGCAGCGTGGGACAGGGGAGTTCACCCCTCCACTTT
cdr3_aa: CASSVGQGSSPLHF